This passage covers 7 T cell receptor beta chains from one sample sequenced in a study of lymphopenia after photon versus proton radiotherapy. Sequencing used immunoSEQ multiplex PCR; TCRdb keeps in-frame clones, though not all of them. The sample lists 15,000 to 20,000 clones; 88% were seen once. This specimen consisted of peripheral blood, obtained from a patient treated with proton-based radiotherapy. The source is a man between 65 and 79 years old with pancreatic cancer.

V usage is TRBV5-8 and J usage is TRBJ1-1; the D gene is possibly TRBD1 (6 bases). The CDR3 totals 15 residues. With 0 bases removed from V and 2 bases from J, the gap between germline ends came to 11 bases. CDR1 is SGHTS, CDR2 YDEGEE, per germline. The CDR3 nucleotides are TGTGCCAGCAGCTTGGGAGGGGGAGTTAACACTGAAGCTTTCTTT. Its protein product is CASSLGGGVNTEAFF.

The chain has TRBV7-8 and TRBJ2-3; TRBD2 agrees at 8 bases. The V and J ends lost 6 bases and 6 bases, in that order; junction bases with no gene match: 11. The length of the CDR3 is 15 residues. Germline CDR1 SGHVS, CDR2 FQNEAQ. The chain's CDR3 is CASSPGRGDVDTQYF. Here the CDR3 DNA reads TGTGCCAGCAGTCCCGGGAGGGGGGACGTTGATACGCAGTATTTT.

The gene calls are TRBV7-8 and TRBJ2-7; tentatively, D is TRBD1 (5 bases). This CDR3 has 14 amino acids. The V end lost 1 base, the J end lost 2 bases, and 9 bases lay between the germline ends. Germline V CDR1 and CDR2: SGHVS, FQNEAQ. CDR3 DNA: TGTGCCAGCAGCTTAGTAACAGGTGCCTACGAGCAGTACTTC. It is translated as CASSLVTGAYEQYF. Based on the CDR3 plus reference TRBV7-8 and TRBJ2-7, the full variable domain is GAGVSQSPRYKVAKRGQDVALRCDPISGHVSLFWYQQALGQGPEFLTYFQNEAQLDKSGLPSDRFFAERPEGSVSTLKIQRTQQEDSAVYLCASSLVTGAYEQYFGPGTRLTVT.

The V and J genes are TRBV6-1 and TRBJ1-6; no clear D. CDR3 length: 13 residues. V shed 4 bases and J shed 5 bases, with 6 bases lying between them. Germline V gives CDR1 MNHNS, CDR2 SASEGT. The CDR3 bases are TGTGCCAGCAGTGGTCAGAATAATTCACCCCTCCACTTT. It yields the protein CASSGQNNSPLHF.

The gene calls are TRBV7-3 and TRBJ2-5; D may be TRBD1 (5 bases). V was trimmed by 1 base and J by 0 bases, leaving 18 bases between them. Germline CDR1 is SGHTA and CDR2 is FQGTGA. There are 18 residues in the CDR3. The DNA for the CDR3 is TGTGCCAGCAGCTTAAAAGGCACGGAATGGACACACCAAGAGACCCAGTACTTC. Protein product: CASSLKGTEWTHQETQYF.

The DNA of the CDR3 is TGTGCCCGGGACTCTGGAAACACCATATATTTT. Translation gives CARDSGNTIYF. The chain employs TRBV30 and TRBJ1-3; D remains unclear. Germline loops: CDR1 GTSNPN, CDR2 SVGIG (reference sequence). The CDR3 length is 11 residues. V was trimmed by 8 bases and J by 0 bases, leaving 5 bases between them. The full variable domain, completed using reference TRBV30 and TRBJ1-3, is SQTIHQWPATLVQPVGSPLSLECTVEGTSNPNLYWYRQAAGRGLQLLFYSVGIGQISSEVPQNLSASRPQDRQFILSSKKLLLSDSGFYLCARDSGNTIYFGEGSWLTVV.

The CDR3 region is CASGQGGGNEQYF. In DNA, the CDR3 is TGTGCCAGCGGCCAGGGAGGGGGCAACGAGCAGTACTTC. V and J are TRBV5-8 and TRBJ2-7, with D perhaps being TRBD1 or TRBD2 (7 bases each). Trimming cost V 7 bases and J 5 bases, with 16 bases left between them. The CDR3 spans 13 residues. The germline CDR1 and CDR2 sequences are SGHTS and YDEGEE.